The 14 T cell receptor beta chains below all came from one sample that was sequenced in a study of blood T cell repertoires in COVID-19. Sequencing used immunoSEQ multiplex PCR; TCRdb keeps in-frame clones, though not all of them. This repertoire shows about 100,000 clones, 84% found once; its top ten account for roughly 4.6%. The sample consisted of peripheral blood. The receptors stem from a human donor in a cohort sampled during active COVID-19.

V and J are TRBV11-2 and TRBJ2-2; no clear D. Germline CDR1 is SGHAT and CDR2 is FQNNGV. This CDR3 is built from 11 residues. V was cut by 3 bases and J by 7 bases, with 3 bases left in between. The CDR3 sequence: CASSFIGELFF. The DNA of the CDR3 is TGTGCCAGCAGCTTTATCGGGGAGCTGTTTTTT.

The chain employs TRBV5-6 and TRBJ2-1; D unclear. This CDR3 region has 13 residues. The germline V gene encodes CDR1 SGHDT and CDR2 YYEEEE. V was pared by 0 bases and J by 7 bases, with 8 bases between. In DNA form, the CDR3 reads TGTGCCAGCAGCTTGGTTAGTGCGAATGAGCAGTTCTTC. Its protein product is CASSLVSANEQFF.

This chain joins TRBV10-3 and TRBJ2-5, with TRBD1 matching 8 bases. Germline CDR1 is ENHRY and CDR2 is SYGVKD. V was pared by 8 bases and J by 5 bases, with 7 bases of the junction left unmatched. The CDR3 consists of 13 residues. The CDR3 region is CAIGNTGGETQYF. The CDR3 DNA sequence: TGTGCCATCGGAAATACAGGGGGGGAGACCCAGTACTTC.

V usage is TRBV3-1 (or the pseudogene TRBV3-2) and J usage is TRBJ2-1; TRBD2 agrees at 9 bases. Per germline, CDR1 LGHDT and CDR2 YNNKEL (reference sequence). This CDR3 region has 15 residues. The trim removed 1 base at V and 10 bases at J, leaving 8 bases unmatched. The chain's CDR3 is CASSQGLGLAREQFF. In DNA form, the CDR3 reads TGTGCCAGCAGCCAAGGATTGGGACTAGCCAGGGAGCAGTTCTTC.

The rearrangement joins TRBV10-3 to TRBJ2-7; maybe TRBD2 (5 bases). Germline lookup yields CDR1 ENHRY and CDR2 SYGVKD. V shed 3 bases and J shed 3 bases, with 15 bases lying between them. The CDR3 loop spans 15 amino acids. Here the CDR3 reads CAISDPVRGHYEQYF. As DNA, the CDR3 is TGTGCCATCAGTGACCCCGTAAGAGGGCACTACGAGCAGTACTTC.

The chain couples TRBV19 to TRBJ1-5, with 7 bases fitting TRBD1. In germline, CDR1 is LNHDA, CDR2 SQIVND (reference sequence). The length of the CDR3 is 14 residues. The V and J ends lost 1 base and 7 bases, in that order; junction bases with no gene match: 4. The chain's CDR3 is CASSIGQGGQPQHF. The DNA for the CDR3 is TGTGCCAGTAGTATAGGACAGGGAGGACAGCCCCAGCATTTT.

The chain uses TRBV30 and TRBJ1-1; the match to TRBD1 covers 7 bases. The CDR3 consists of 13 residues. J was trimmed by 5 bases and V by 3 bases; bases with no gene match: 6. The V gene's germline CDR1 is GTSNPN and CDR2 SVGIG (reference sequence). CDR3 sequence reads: CAWRTGTLTEAFF. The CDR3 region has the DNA TGTGCCTGGAGGACAGGGACATTGACTGAAGCTTTCTTT.

This CDR3 reads CASSEARQGARRGNQPQHF. CDR3 bases: TGTGCCAGCAGTGAAGCGAGACAGGGGGCTAGGAGAGGTAATCAGCCCCAGCATTTT. The J gene is TRBJ1-5, the V gene TRBV2; TRBD1 aligns across 10 bases. Germline V gene lookup returns CDR1 SNHLY and CDR2 FYNNEI. The CDR3 extends over 19 amino acids. V shed 0 bases and J 4 bases; nucleotides not matched to a gene: 12.

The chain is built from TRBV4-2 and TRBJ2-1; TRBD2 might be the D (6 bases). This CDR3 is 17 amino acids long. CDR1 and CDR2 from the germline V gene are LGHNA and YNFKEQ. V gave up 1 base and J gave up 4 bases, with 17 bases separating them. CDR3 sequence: CASSQVFAGRRYNEQFF. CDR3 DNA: TGTGCCAGCAGCCAAGTGTTCGCGGGGCGCCGATACAATGAGCAGTTCTTC.

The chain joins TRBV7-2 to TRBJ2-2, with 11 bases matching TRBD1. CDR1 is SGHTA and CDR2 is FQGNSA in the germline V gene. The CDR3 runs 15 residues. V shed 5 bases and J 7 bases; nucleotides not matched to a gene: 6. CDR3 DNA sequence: TGTGCCAGCAGCGTCGGGACAGGGGGTCTCGGGGAGCTGTTTTTT. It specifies CASSVGTGGLGELFF.

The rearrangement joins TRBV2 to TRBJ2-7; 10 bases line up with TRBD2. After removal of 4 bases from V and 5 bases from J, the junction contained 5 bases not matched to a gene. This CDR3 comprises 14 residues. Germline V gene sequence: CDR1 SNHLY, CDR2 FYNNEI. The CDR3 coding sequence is TGTGCCAGCAGTGCACTAGCGGGGAGGGACGAGCAGTACTTC. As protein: CASSALAGRDEQYF.

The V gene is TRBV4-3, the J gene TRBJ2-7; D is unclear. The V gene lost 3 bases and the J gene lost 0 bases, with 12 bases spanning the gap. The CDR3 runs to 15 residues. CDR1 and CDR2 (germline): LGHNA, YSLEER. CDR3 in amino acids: CASSQALRSSYEQYF. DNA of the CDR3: TGCGCCAGCAGCCAGGCCCTCCGTTCCTCCTACGAGCAGTACTTC.

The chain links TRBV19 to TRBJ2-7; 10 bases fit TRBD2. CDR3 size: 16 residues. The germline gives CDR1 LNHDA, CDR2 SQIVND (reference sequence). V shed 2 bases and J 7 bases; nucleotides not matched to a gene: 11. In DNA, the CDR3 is TGTGCCAGTAGTATACGGTCTAGCGGGAGAGCTGGAGAGCAGTACTTC. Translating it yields CASSIRSSGRAGEQYF.

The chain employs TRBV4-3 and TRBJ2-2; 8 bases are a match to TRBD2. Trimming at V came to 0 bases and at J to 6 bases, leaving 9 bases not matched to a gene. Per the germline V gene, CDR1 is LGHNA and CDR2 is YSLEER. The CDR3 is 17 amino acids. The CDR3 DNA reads TGCGCCAGCAGCCAAGATATCCCCAGCGGGAGCCCCGGGGAGCTGTTTTTT. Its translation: CASSQDIPSGSPGELFF.